This T cell receptor (beta chain) comes out of a study of shared clonotypes between healthy human individuals (TCRdb year 2020). Some background on the complete study: The cohort comprised two women and a few men aged 18 to 49 years. For each donor, CD4 naive and CD4 memory were each run on three plates, CD8 naive on two plates, and CD8 memory on one plate. To estimate repertoire size and how much clonotype sharing occurs between individuals, the study deeply sequenced the blood TCR repertoires of about five healthy adults. Libraries were prepared and TCR repertoires were sequenced by different laboratories using diverse techniques, in order to increase sequencing depth and limit assay-specific biases. Between about 0.94 and 8.9 billion PBMCs per donor were obtained by leukapheresis.

Using the deep immunoSEQ assay, TCR CDR3 regions were amplified from genomic DNA by multiplex PCR. Genomic DNA extracted from each cell subset was distributed evenly over all wells of several immunoSEQ 96-well plates, and each plate served as one replicate. For sorted subsets, each replicate PCR was loaded with 150 to 250 ng genomic DNA, equivalent to 25,000 to 30,000 T cell genomes. Purified libraries were measured with a Qubit 3.0 fluorometer, size-checked on a Bioanalyzer 2100, and measured again with the KAPA Library Quantification kit. A separate single-read 150-cycle Illumina NextSeq 550 flow cell was used to sequence each immunoSEQ 96-well plate. For the original study's pipeline: Because the immunoSEQ output held only junctional sequences and lacked quality scores, the filtering could not match the filtering applied to full-length reads. Sequences were annotated with PyIR, a Python wrapper for IgBLAST v1.9, using IMGT germline references to assign V/J genes and CDR3. Reads with weak V/J assignments (E-value above 1e-6), missing CDR3, stop codons, out-of-frame junctions, or ambiguous translated residues were removed. V3J clonotypes were defined as sequences sharing the same inferred V gene, J gene, and CDR3 amino acid sequence. To compute the percentage overlap between repertoires, the number of shared unique clonotypes was divided by the size of the smaller repertoire. Repertoire richness was assessed with RTK rarefaction, the Chao1 estimator, and Recon v2.1 estimates of unobserved clonotypes. Generation probabilities were computed with OLGA for all TCRbeta clonotypes obtained by the gDNA method from a few donors. Entries here come from immuneACCESS through TCRdb and include only in-frame sequences with V and J called. Some clones fail to appear in such tables; in the studies checked, an unresolved V gene covers under half of the shortfall, and the cause of the remainder is unknown. The V and J calls and clone size come from that table; D and trimming were worked out from the DNA. For this sample the table gives a few hundred thousand clones, of which 95% were detected only once. Roughly 0.1% of the sample rests with the top ten.

The CDR3 spans 13 residues, from the cysteine through the phenylalanine. Left in the record is the CDR3 DNA by itself, 39 bases read in frame from the first base. V lost 3 bases and J lost 7 bases; the stretch between them is 12 bases long. CDR1 MDHEN and CDR2 SYDVKM are derived from the germline V gene. Points on this clone: Its antigen specificity is not known. No much larger clone is present one base from it, and per-base qualities are unavailable.

The paper's findings and limits, for the study overall: Higher generation probabilities were observed for clonotypes shared by all four sorted-subset donors than for non-shared clonotypes. Estimated clonotype richness was generally larger for naive than for memory subsets. The genetic and exposure-history diversity represented was limited by the small number of donors. Pairwise subsampling indicated that sequencing depth was expected to affect the degree of clonotype sharing among donors. Sampling was restricted to blood, and TCR repertoires in tissues likely differ from the TCR repertoires found in blood. Sharing across several donors was observed for roughly 5% of naive CD4, 3.5% of naive CD8, 2.3% of memory CD4, and about 0.4% of memory CD8 clonotypes. Incomplete sequencing was indicated by rarefaction of sorted-subset datasets, despite the large sequencing depth.

For the CD8 naive samples, CD45RO-negative cells were positively selected for CCR7, yielding a CD45RA+CCR7+ population from which TemRA cells were excluded. The donors were healthy, HIV-negative adults with no recently reported acute infections or vaccinations. Every donor was a Caucasian adult living in Nashville, Tennessee, USA. Blood was collected by leukapheresis, and PBMCs were isolated by Ficoll-Histopaque density gradient centrifugation and then cryopreserved in liquid nitrogen vapor phase. Analytical flow cytometry was used to check the purity and quantity of each magnetically sorted T cell population. Each sorted fraction had its genomic DNA isolated and then quantified by UV absorbance on a Nanodrop 2000c.

Sample: naive CD8+ T cells sorted from blood. The cell subset or site label here, explained by the study, means: CD45RA+CCR7+. This receptor was identified in a woman in her 30s in good health. The sequence links TRBV28 to TRBJ2-5; matching of 6 bases hints at TRBD2 as the D gene. The DNA sequence is as follows: TGTGCCAGCAGTTTTCGGGGGAGCCCGACCCAGTACTTC. Translated, it reads CASSFRGSPTQYF.